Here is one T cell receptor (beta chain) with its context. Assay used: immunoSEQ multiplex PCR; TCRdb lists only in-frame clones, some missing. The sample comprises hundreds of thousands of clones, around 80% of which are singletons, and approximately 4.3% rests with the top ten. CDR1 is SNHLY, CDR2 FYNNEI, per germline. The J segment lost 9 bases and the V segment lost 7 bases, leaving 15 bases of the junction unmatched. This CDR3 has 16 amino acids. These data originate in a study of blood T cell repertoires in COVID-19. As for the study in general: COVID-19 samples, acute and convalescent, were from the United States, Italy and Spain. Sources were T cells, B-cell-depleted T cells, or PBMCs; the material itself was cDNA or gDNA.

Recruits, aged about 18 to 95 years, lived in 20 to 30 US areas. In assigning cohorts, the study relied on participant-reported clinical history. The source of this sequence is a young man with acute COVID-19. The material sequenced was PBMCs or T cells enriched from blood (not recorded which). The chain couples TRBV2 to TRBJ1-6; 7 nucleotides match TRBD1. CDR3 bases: TGTGCCAGCAAAGGGGACAGCGTTATGATACGTTCACCCCTCCACTTT. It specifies CASKGDSVMIRSPLHF. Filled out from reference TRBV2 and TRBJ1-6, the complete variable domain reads EPEVTQTPSHQVTQMGQEVILRCVPISNHLYFYWYRQILGQKVEFLVSFYNNEISEKSEIFDDQFSVERPDGSNFTLKIRSTKLEDSAMYFCASKGDSVMIRSPLHFGNGTRLTVT.